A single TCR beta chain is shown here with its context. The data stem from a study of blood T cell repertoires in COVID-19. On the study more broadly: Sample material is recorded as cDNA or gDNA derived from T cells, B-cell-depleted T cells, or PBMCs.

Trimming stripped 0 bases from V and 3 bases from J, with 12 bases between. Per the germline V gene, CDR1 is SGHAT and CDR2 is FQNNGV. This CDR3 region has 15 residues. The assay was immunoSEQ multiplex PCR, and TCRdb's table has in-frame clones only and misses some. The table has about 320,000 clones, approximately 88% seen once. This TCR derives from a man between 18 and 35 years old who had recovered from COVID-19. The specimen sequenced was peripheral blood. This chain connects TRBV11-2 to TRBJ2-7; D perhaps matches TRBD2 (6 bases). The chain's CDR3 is CASSLDRGTFYEQYF. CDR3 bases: TGTGCCAGCAGCTTAGACCGGGGGACCTTCTACGAGCAGTACTTC.